This T cell receptor (beta chain) was captured by sequencing in a study of shared clonotypes between healthy human individuals. The method was immunoSEQ multiplex PCR; TCRdb's version includes in-frame clones alone and lacks a portion of them. This sample has millions of clones, with around 96% found just once. The V gene's germline CDR1 is LNHDA and CDR2 SQIVND (reference sequence). V lost 2 bases to trimming and J lost 3 bases, with 16 bases between them. This CDR3 contains 16 residues. In the case of this clone: Its antigen remains unknown.

Positive CCR7 selection of CD45RO-negative cells yielded the naive CD8 cells, and terminally differentiated effector memory CD45RA+ cells were excluded. Each donor was a Caucasian adult residing in Nashville, Tennessee. The study's findings and limits: Unshared clonotypes carried lower generation probabilities than those common to all four donors.

Sequenced: naive CD8+ T cells sorted from blood. This rearrangement joins TRBV19 to TRBJ1-1, with D maybe TRBD1 (5 bases). The origin of this receptor is a man aged 18 to 30 in good health. The CDR3 loop is CASSIFDSGWDTEAFF. CDR3 nucleotide sequence: TGTGCCAGTAGTATATTTGACTCAGGGTGGGACACTGAAGCTTTCTTT. Supplemented by reference TRBV19 and TRBJ1-1, the full variable domain reads DGGITQSPKYLFRKEGQNVTLSCEQNLNHDAMYWYRQDPGQGLRLIYYSQIVNDFQKGDIAEGYSVSREKKESFPLTVTSAQKNPTAFYLCASSIFDSGWDTEAFFGQGTRLTVV.